This entry features one TCR beta chain sequence. Antigen unknown. The data originate from a study of shared clonotypes between healthy human individuals. Study conclusions and caveats: Generation of non-shared clonotypes was less probable than generation of clonotypes shared by all four donors. Having only a few donors restricted how much genetic and exposure-history diversity was captured.

Germline CDR1 is MGHDK and CDR2 is SYGVNS. V was clipped by 8 bases and J by 1 base, with 16 bases between them. The CDR3 has 15 residues. Naive CD8 cells lacked CD45RO, underwent positive selection for CCR7 and left out terminally differentiated effector memory CD45RA+ cells. Deep-level settings were used for running the assay. For each subset, genomic DNA was distributed in equal portions over several immunoSEQ plates. Assay used: immunoSEQ multiplex PCR; TCRdb lists only in-frame clones, some missing. Of over 2,000,000 clones listed, 80% to 95% were seen once; the top ten hold about 1.7%. The V call is TRBV25-1, the J call TRBJ2-3; no clear D gene. This clonotype was obtained from a man aged 18 to 29 in good health. Some clones in this sample may be carry-over from other donors' samples. Material for sequencing was naive CD8+ T cells from PBMCs. CDR3 nucleotides: TGTGCCAGCCCCTCCCGCCCAATAGGCACAGATACGCAGTATTTT. This sequence encodes CASPSRPIGTDTQYF. Full variable domain (rest looked up from reference TRBV25-1 and TRBJ2-3): EADIYQTPRYLVIGTGKKITLECSQTMGHDKMYWYQQDPGMELHLIHYSYGVNSTEKGDLSSESTVSRIRTEHFPLTLESARPSHTSQYLCASPSRPIGTDTQYFGPGTRLTVL.